This record covers a single TCR beta chain. Its target is unknown. The source of the sample is a study of shared clonotypes between healthy human individuals. The study, taken as a whole, reports: Unshared clonotypes carried lower generation probabilities than those common to all four donors. Among four donors, roughly 5% of naive CD4 clonotypes were found in common.

Partitioning of CD4+ cells yielded a CD45RA+ naive subset and a CD45RA-negative memory subset. Per germline, CDR1 LNHDA and CDR2 SQIVND (reference sequence). V was trimmed by 6 bases and J by 0 bases, leaving 14 bases between them. This CDR3 contains 15 residues. TCRdb keeps only in-frame clones here, not all; method: immunoSEQ multiplex PCR. The sample includes about 1.1 million clones, around 77% seen only once; the top ten take 0.7% to 0.95%. Material for sequencing was memory CD4+ T cells from PBMCs. The subset: CD45RA-negative fraction. The chain has TRBV19 and TRBJ1-2; a weak D match, TRBD1 (5 bases). The clonotype was recovered from a young man in good health. Some clones in this sample may be carry-over from other donors' samples. As DNA, the CDR3 is TGTGCCAGTAGCACACTTACAGGAGCTAACTATGGCTACACCTTC. Its protein is CASSTLTGANYGYTF.